Below, 11 T cell receptor beta chains from the same sample are listed, as sequenced in a study of identical twins. MiXCR, run by TCRdb on the 5' RACE reads, gives a single entry per CDR3 protein. Here the sample spans around 490,000 distinct CDR3 sequences, approximately 15% being singletons. This sample also belongs to another study, concerning yellow fever vaccine responses in identical twins.

The sequenced sample was CD4+ T cells sorted from blood. All receptors derive from a woman between 18 and 29 years old in good health.

Many counts were recorded for this clonotype. The chain links TRBV12-3 or TRBV12-4 to TRBJ2-1; 7 bases are a match to TRBD1. J was trimmed by 7 bases and V by 4 bases; bases with no gene match: 7. CDR3 size: 14 residues. DNA of the CDR3: TGTGCCAGCAGTTCCAACAGGGGCTTGAATGAGCAGTTCTTC. Amino acid sequence: CASSSNRGLNEQFF.

About this clonotype itself: The junction and the germline gene differ at one end; a read error may be behind it. This chain connects TRBV7-7 to TRBJ2-2; 8 nucleotides match TRBD1. This CDR3 comprises 14 residues. Looked up from germline, CDR1 is SSHAT and CDR2 is FNYEAQ (reference sequence). The CDR3 loop reads CASRPTGVAGELFF. CDR3 in DNA: TGTGCTAGCAGGCCGACAGGGGTTGCCGGGGAGCTGTTTTTT.

This clonotype was picked up many times. The rearrangement uses TRBV4-2 and TRBJ2-1; 7 nucleotides agree with TRBD2. Germline CDR1 and CDR2: LGHNA and YNFKEQ. V dropped 4 bases and J dropped 2; count of bases not matched to a gene: 2. This CDR3 is built from 14 residues. The DNA of the CDR3 is TGTGCCAGCAGCCCAGGGACTACCTACAATGAGCAGTTCTTC. It translates to CASSPGTTYNEQFF.

This chain links TRBV6-1 with TRBJ2-2, with 11 positions matching TRBD2. V shed 7 bases, J shed 3 bases, and the junction held 4 bases outside the gene matches. This CDR3 contains 15 residues. Germline CDR1 reads MNHNS; CDR2 reads SASEGT. The CDR3 DNA follows: TGTGCCAGCACTAGCGGGGGGTTGGACACCGGGGAGCTGTTTTTT. This encodes CASTSGGLDTGELFF.

V usage is TRBV7-6 and J usage is TRBJ2-2; D is undetermined. The germline V gene has CDR1 SGHVS and CDR2 FNYEAQ. The V gene lost 4 bases and the J gene lost 2 bases, with 8 bases spanning the gap. The CDR3 contains 14 residues. The DNA for the CDR3 is TGTGCCAGCAGCTCCTACACTAACACCGGGGAGCTGTTTTTT. This gives the protein CASSSYTNTGELFF.

This clonotype was observed a few times. The gene calls are TRBV7-9 and TRBJ2-7; TRBD2 aligns across 8 bases. CDR1 and CDR2 (germline): SEHNR, FQNEAQ (reference sequence). V lost 6 bases, J lost 5 bases, and 12 bases stayed unmatched. This CDR3 region has 15 residues. The CDR3 loop reads CASRPRGGRLDEQYF. CDR3 DNA sequence: TGTGCCAGCAGACCACGGGGCGGGAGGCTGGACGAGCAGTACTTC.

On this clonotype itself: One end of the junction is discordant with germline, which a read error may explain. The chain recombines TRBV7-8 with TRBJ2-7; D is perhaps TRBD1 or TRBD2 (5 bases each). Germline CDR1 SGHVS, CDR2 FQNEAQ. This CDR3 has 16 amino acids. The CDR3 region has the DNA TGTGCCAGCAGCTTAAGTGGAACGGGACCTACCTACGAGCTGTACTTC. It is translated as CASSLSGTGPTYELYF.

This clonotype has ten or more counts. This chain uses TRBV4-1 with TRBJ2-1; TRBD2 matches 11 bases. V gave up 2 bases and J gave up 9 bases; unmatched junction bases: 9. CDR1 MGHRA and CDR2 YSYEKL come from the germline V gene. This CDR3 contains 16 residues. The CDR3 DNA reads as TGCGCCAGCAGCCAAATAGCGGGAGGGCCGTGGAGTGAGCAGTTCTTC. Protein product: CASSQIAGGPWSEQFF.

The rearrangement joins TRBV6-1 to TRBJ1-2, with 7 positions matching TRBD1. The J segment lost 4 bases and the V segment lost 7 bases, leaving 9 bases of the junction unmatched. Germline V lookup: CDR1 MNHNS, CDR2 SASEGT. CDR3 length equals 14 residues. The CDR3 nucleotides are TGTGCCAGCATTGGGGGGGGGACAGCCTATGGCTACACCTTC. Protein: CASIGGGTAYGYTF.

This clonotype was detected only once. A clone one base away is much larger, so this may be a read error. Because the CDR3 is missing its conserved closing phenylalanine or tryptophan, this is likely a read error. This CDR3 reads CASKMYGGAEAFY. CDR3 bases: TGTGCCAGCAAAATGTATGGTGGAGCTGAAGCTTTCTAT. The chain is built from TRBV27 and TRBJ1-1; D gene ambiguous. V was trimmed by 7 bases and J by 6 bases, leaving 15 bases between them. The CDR3 runs 13 residues. CDR1 and CDR2 from the germline V gene are MNHEY and SMNVEV (reference sequence).

This clonotype was found a few times. The chain is built from TRBV4-3 and TRBJ2-2; the D gene could be TRBD1 or TRBD2 (5 bases each). V lost 2 bases and J 3 bases, leaving 10 bases between the germline ends. The CDR3 runs 15 residues. Germline-derived CDR1 and CDR2 are LGHNA and YSLEER. The CDR3 loop is CASSQTTGHTGELFF. CDR3 DNA: TGCGCCAGCAGCCAAACGACGGGGCACACCGGGGAGCTGTTTTTT.